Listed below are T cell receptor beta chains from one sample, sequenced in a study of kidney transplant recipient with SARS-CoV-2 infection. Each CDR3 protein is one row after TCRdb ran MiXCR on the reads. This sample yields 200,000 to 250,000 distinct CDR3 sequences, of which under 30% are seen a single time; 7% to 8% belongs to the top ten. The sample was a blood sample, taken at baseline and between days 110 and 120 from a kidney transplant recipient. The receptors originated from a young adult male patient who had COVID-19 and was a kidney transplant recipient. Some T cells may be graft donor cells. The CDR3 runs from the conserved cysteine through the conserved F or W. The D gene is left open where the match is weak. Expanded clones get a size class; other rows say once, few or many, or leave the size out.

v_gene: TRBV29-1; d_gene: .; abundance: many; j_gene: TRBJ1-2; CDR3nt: TGCAGCGTGGGGCTCGGGACAACCTATGGCTACACCTTC; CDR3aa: CSVGLGTTYGYTF
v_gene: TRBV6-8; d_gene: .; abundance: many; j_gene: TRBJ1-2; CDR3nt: TGTGCCAGCAGTAAAATTGCACGCTCTAGAAAGACCTATGGCTACACCTTC; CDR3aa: CASSKIARSRKTYGYTF
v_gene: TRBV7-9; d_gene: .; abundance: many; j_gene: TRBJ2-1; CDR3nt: TGTGCCAGCAGCTCTACAGGCTCTTACAATGAGCAGTTCTTC; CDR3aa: CASSSTGSYNEQFF
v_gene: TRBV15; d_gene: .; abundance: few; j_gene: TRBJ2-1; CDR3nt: TGTGCCACCAGCAGAGATGGGTTGAGGACCCTGGGGAATGAGCAGTTCTTC; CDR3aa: CATSRDGLRTLGNEQFF
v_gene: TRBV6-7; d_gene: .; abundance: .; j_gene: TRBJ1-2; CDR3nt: TGTGCCAGCAGTCGTGACAAGCGTATTTGGAAGACCTATGGCTACACCTTC; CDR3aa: CASSRDKRIWKTYGYTF
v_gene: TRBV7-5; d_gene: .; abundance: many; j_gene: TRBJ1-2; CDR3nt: .; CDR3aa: CISVPENHSEVGKTYGYTF
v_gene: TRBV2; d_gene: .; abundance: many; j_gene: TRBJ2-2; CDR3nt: TGTGCCAGCAGTGAGTTCGCGGTAAACACCGGGGAGCTGTTTTTT; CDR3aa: CASSEFAVNTGELFF
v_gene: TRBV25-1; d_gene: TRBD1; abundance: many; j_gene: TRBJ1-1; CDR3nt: TGTGCCAGCAGTGAATCGGGACAGAAGAACACTGAAGCTTTCTTT; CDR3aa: CASSESGQKNTEAFF
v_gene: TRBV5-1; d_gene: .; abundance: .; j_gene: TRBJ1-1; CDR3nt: TGCGCCAGCAGAGGACAAGTGAACGCTGAAGCTTTCTTT; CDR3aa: CASRGQVNAEAFF
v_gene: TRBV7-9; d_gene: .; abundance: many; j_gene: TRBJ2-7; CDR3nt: TGTGCCAGCAGCCAAGGCCACAGGACCTACGAGCAGTACTTC; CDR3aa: CASSQGHRTYEQYF
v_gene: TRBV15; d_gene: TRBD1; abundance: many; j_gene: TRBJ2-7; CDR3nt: TGTGCCACCAGCAGTACAGGACAGGGCGGGTACGAGCAGTACTTC; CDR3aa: CATSSTGQGGYEQYF
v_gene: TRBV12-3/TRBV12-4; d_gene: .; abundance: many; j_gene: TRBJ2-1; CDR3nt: TGTGCCAGCAGTTGGGGGGGGCCAAATGAGCAGTTCTTC; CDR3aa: CASSWGGPNEQFF
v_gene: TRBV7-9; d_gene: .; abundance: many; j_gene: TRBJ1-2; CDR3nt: TGTGCCAGCAGCTTCCCCCAGGCGCCAGGGGGCTACACCTTC; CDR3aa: CASSFPQAPGGYTF
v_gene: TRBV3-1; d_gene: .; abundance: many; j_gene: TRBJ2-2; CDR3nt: TGTGCCAGCAGCATAAAAAGTCCCATTTCAGGCTTGACCGGGGAGCTGTTTTTT; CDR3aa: CASSIKSPISGLTGELFF
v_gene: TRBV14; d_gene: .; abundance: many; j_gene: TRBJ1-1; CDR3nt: TGTGCCAGCAGCCAAGAAGGGGCTTTGGGCACTGAAGCTTTCTTT; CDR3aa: CASSQEGALGTEAFF
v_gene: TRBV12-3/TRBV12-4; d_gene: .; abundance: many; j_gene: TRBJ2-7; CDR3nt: TGTGCCAGCAGCCCTACCTACGAGCAGTACTTC; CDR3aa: CASSPTYEQYF
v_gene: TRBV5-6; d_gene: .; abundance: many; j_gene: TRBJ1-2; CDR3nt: TGTGCCAGCATCTTATCCAATAGTCGAAAGACCTATGGCTACACCTTC; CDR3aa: CASILSNSRKTYGYTF
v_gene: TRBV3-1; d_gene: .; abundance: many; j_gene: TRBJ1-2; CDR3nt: TGTGCCAGCAGCAAAGGTGTCACCCTTCGAAAGACCTATGGCTACACCTTC; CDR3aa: CASSKGVTLRKTYGYTF
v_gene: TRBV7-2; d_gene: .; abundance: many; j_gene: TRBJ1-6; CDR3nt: TGTGCCAGCAGCGCAGTTCCAGGGAATTCACCCCTCCACTTT; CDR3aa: CASSAVPGNSPLHF
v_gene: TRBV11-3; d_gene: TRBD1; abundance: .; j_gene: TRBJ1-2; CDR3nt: TGTGCCAACAGCCCGCTAGGACAGGGGCCCAGAAAAAGTGACTACACCTTC; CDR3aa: CANSPLGQGPRKSDYTF
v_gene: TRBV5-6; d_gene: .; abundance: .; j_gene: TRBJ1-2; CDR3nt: TGTGCCAGCGGAACGTGCAGTAGTCGAAAGACCTATGGCTACACCTTC; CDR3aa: CASGTCSSRKTYGYTF
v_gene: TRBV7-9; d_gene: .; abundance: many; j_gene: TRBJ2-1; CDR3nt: TGTGCCAGCAGCCAGGGCCGGTGGAACAATGAGCAGTTCTTC; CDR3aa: CASSQGRWNNEQFF
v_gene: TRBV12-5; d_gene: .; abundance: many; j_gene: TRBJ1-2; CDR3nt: TGTGCTAGTGGTAACAATCGTTTGCAGGGAAAGACCTATGGCTACACCTTC; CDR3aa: CASGNNRLQGKTYGYTF
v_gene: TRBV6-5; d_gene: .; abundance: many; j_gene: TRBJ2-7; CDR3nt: TGTGCCAGCAGTTTCTCAGGGCGGAACGAGCAGTACTTC; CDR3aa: CASSFSGRNEQYF
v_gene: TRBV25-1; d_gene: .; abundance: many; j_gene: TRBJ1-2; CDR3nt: TGTGCCAGCAGTTCCTATGCAGAACTGGGAAAGACCTATGGCTACACCTTC; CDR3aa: CASSSYAELGKTYGYTF
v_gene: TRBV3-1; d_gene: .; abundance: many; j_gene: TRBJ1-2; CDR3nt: TGTGCCAGCAGCTACATGGACACCCTTCGAAAGACCTATGGCTACACCTTC; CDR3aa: CASSYMDTLRKTYGYTF
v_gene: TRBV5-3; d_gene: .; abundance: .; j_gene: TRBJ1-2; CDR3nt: TGTGCCAGACCTAATCTAGTGGTGGGAAAGACCTATGGCTACACCTTC; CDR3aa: CARPNLVVGKTYGYTF